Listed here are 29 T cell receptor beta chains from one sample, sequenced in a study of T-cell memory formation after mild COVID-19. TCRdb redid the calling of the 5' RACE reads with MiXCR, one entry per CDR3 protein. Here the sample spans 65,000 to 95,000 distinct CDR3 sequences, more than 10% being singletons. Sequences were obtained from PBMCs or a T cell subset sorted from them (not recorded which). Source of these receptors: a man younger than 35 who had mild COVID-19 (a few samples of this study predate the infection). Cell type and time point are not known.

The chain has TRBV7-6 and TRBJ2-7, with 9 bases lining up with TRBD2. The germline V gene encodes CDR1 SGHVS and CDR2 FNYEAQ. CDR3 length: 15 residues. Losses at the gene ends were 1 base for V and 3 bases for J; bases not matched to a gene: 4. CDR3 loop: CASSLGGGGGYEQYV. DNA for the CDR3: TGTGCCAGCAGCTTAGGTGGCGGGGGGGGCTACGAGCAGTACGTC.

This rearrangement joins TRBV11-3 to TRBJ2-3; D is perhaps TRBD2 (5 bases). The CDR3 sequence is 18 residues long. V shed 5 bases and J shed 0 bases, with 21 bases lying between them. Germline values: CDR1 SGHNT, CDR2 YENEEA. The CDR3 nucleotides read TGTGCCAGCAGCCTCCGGGCCGACGAGGGAACTAGCACAGATACGCAGTATTTT. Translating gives CASSLRADEGTSTDTQYF.

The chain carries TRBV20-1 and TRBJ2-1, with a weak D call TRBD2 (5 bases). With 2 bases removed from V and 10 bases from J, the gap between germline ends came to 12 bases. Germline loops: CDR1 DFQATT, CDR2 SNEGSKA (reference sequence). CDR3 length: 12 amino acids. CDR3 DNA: TGCAGTGCTAGAACTAAGGACTGGGAGCAGTTCTTC. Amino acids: CSARTKDWEQFF.

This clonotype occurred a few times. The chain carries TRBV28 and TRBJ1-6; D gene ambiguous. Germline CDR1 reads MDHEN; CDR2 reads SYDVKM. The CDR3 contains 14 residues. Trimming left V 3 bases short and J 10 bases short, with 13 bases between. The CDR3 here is CASSLRQLESPLHF. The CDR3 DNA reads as TGTGCCAGCAGTTTGCGGCAGCTAGAATCACCCCTCCACTTT.

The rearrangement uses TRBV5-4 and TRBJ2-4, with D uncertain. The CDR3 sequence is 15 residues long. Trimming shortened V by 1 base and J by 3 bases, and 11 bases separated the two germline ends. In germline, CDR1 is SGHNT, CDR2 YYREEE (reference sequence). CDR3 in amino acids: CASSLLSGSKNIQYF. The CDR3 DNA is TGTGCCAGCAGCTTGTTGTCGGGCAGCAAAAACATTCAGTACTTC.

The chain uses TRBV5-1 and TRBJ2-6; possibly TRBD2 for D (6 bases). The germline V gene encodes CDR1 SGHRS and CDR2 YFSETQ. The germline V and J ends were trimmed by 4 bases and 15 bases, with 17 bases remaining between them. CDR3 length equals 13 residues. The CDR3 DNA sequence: TGCGCCAGCAGCCCGCGTGGGGGGTATGACCTGACTTTC. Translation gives CASSPRGGYDLTF.

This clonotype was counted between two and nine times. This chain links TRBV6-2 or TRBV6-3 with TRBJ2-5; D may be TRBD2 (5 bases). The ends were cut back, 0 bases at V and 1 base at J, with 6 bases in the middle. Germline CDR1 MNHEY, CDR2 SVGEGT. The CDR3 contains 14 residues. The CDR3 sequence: CASSYSGIQETQYF. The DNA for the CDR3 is TGTGCCAGCAGTTACTCCGGGATCCAAGAGACCCAGTACTTC.

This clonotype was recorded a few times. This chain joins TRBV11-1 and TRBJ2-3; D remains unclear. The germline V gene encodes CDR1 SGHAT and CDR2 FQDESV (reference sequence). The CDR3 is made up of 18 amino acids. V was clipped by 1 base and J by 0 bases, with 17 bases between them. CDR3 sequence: CASSLVPERTFSTDTQYF. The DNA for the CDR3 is TGTGCCAGCAGCTTAGTCCCCGAACGCACCTTTAGCACAGATACGCAGTATTTT.

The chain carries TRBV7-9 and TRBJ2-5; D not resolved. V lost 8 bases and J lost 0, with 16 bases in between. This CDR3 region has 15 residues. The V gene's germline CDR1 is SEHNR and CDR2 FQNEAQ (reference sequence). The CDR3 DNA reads TGTGCCAGCGGACCAGCCGATAAGTACCAAGAGACCCAGTACTTC. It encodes CASGPADKYQETQYF.

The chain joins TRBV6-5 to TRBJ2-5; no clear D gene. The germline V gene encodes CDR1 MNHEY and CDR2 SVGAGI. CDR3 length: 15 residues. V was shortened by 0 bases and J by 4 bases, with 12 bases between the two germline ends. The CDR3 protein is CASSYSDAGGETQYF. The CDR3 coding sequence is TGTGCCAGCAGTTACTCCGATGCAGGTGGAGAGACCCAGTACTTC.

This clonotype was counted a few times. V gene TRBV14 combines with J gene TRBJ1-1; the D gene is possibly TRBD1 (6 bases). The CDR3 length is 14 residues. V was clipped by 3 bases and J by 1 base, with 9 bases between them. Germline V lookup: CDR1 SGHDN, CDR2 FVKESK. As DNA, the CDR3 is TGTGCCAGCAGCCATTGGGGGCGGAACACTGAAGCTTTCTTT. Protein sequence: CASSHWGRNTEAFF.

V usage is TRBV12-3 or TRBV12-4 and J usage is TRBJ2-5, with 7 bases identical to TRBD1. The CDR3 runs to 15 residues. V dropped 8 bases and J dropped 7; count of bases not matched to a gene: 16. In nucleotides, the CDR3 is TGTGCCAGCCAAAGCACAGGGGACCCCGGCGGGACCCAGTACTTC. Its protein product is CASQSTGDPGGTQYF.

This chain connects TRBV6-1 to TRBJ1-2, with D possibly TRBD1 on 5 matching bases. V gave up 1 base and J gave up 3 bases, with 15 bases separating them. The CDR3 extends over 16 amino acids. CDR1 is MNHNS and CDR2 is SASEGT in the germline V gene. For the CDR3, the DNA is TGTGCCAGCAGTGAAGGACCGGGACGAGGGGACTATGGCTACACCTTC. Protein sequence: CASSEGPGRGDYGYTF.

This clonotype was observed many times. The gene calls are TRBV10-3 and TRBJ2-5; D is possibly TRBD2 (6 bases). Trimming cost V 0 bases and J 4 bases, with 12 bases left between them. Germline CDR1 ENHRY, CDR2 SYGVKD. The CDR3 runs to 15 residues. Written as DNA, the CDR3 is TGTGCCATCAGTGAGTCAGCAGGGCGGGGAGAGACCCAGTACTTC. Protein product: CAISESAGRGETQYF.

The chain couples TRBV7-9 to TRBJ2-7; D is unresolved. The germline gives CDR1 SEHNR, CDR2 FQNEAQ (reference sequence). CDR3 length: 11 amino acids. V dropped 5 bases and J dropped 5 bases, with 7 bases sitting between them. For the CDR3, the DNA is TGTGCCAGCAGCCTTCGAGACGAGCAGTACTTC. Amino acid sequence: CASSLRDEQYF.

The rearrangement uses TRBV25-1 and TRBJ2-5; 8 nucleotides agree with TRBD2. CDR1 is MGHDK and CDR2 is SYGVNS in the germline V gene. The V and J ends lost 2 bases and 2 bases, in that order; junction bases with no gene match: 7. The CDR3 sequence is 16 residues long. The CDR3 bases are TGTGCCAGCAGTGAAGTGGGACTAGGACTACAAGAGACCCAGTACTTC. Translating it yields CASSEVGLGLQETQYF.

CDR3 in DNA: TGCGCCAGCAGCTTCACGGGACCCAGCACAGATACGCAGTATTTT. This translates into CASSFTGPSTDTQYF. J is TRBJ2-3 and V is TRBV5-1; D is tentatively TRBD1 or TRBD2 (5 bases each). The germline V and J ends were trimmed by 2 bases and 0 bases, with 10 bases remaining between them. The CDR3 contains 15 residues. Per the germline V gene, CDR1 is SGHRS and CDR2 is YFSETQ.

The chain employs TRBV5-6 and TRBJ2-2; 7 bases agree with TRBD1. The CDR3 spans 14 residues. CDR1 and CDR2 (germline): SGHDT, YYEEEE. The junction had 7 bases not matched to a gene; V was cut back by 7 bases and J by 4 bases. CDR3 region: CASSGTDFTGELFF. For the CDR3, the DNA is TGTGCCAGCTCTGGGACAGACTTCACCGGGGAGCTGTTTTTT. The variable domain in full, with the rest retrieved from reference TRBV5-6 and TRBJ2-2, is DAGVTQSPTHLIKTRGQQVTLRCSPKSGHDTVSWYQQALGQGPQFIFQYYEEEERQRGNFPDRFSGHQFPNYSSELNVNALLLGDSALYLCASSGTDFTGELFFGEGSRLTVL.

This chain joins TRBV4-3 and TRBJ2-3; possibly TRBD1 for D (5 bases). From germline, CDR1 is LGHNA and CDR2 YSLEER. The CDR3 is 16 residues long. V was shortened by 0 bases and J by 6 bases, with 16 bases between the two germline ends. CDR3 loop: CASSQERQGLLDTQYF. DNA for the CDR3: TGCGCCAGCAGCCAAGAAAGGCAGGGCCTATTGGATACGCAGTATTTT.

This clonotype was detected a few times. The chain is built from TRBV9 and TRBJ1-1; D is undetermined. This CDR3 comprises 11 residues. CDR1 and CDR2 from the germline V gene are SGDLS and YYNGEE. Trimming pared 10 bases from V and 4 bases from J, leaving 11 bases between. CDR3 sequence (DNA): TGTGCCCCCCTAGGTGGCACTGAAGCTTTCTTT. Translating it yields CAPLGGTEAFF.

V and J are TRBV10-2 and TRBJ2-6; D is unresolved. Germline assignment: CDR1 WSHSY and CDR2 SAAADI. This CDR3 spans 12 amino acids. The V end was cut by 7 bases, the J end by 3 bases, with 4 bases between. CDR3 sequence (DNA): TGCGCCAGCAAGAGTGGGGCCAACGTCCTGACTTTC. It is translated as CASKSGANVLTF.

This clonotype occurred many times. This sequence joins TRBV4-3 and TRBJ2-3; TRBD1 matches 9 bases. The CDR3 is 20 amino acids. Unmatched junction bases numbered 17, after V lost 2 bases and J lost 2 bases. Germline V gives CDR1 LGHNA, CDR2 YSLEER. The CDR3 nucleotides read TGCGCCAGCAGCCAACTACCGGGACAGGGCGGGACCTTTGTCACAGATACGCAGTATTTT. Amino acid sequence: CASSQLPGQGGTFVTDTQYF.

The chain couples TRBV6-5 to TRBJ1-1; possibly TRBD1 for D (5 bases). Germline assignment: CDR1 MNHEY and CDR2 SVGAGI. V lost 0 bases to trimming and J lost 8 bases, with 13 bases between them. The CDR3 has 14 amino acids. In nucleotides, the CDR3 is TGTGCCAGCAGTTACTCCTCCGGGACGGGAGAAGCTTTCTTT. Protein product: CASSYSSGTGEAFF.

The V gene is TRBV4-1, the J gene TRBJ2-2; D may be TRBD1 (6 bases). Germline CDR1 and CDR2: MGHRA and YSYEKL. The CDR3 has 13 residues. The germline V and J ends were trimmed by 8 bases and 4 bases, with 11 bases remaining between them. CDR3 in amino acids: CASGWTVTGELFF. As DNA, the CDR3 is TGCGCCAGCGGCTGGACAGTCACCGGGGAGCTGTTTTTT.

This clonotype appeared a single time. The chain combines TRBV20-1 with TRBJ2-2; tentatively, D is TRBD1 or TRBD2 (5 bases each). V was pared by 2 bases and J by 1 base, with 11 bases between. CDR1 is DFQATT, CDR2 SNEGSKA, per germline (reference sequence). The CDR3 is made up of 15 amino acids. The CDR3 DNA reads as TGCAGTGCTAGACCAAGGGACGGGAACACCGGGGAGCTGTTTTTT. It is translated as CSARPRDGNTGELFF.

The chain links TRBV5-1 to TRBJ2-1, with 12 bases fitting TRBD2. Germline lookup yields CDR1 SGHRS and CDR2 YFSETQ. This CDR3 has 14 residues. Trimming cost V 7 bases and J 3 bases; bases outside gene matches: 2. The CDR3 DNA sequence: TGCGCCAGCCGACTAGCGGGGGTCTACAATGAGCAGTTCTTC. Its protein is CASRLAGVYNEQFF.

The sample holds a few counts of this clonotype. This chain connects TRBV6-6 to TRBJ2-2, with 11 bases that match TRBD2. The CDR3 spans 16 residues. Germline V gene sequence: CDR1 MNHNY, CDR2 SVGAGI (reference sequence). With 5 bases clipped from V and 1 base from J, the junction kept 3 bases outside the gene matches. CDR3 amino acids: CASSHGTSGNTGELFF. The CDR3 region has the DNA TGTGCCAGCAGTCACGGGACTAGCGGGAACACCGGGGAGCTGTTTTTT.

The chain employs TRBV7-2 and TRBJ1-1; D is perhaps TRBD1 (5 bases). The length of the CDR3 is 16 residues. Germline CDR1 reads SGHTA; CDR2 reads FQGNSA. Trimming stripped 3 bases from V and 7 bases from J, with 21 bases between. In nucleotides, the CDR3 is TGTGCCAGCAGCTTCGGAGACACCCGTACACAGGATGAAGCTTTCTTT. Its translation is CASSFGDTRTQDEAFF.

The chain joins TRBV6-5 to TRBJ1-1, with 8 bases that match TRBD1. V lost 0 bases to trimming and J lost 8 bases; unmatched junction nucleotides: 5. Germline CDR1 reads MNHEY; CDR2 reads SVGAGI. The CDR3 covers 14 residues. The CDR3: CASSYSGTGVEAFF. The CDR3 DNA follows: TGTGCCAGCAGTTACTCAGGGACAGGCGTCGAAGCTTTCTTT.